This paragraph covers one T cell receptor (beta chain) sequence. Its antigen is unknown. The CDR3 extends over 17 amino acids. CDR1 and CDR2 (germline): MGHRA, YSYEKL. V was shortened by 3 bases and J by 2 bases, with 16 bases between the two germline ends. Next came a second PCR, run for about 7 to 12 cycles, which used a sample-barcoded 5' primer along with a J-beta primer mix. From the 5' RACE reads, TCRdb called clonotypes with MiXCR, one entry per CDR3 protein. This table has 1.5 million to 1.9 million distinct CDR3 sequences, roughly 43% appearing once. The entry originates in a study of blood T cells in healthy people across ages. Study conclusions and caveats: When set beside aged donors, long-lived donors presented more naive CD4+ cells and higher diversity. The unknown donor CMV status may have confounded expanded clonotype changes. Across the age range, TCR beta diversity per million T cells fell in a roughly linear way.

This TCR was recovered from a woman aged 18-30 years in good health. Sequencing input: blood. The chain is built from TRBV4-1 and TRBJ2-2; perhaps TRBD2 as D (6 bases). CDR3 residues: CASSHPGAGANTGELFF. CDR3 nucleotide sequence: TGCGCCAGCAGCCACCCAGGAGCGGGCGCTAACACCGGGGAGCTGTTTTTT.